The 31 T cell receptor beta chains given below trace back to one sample, sequenced in a study of post-analysis software for immune sequencing data. Whole-study results and caveats: The study found TRBV5-6, TRBV5-1 and TRBV20-1 among five TRBV segments more frequent in patients than controls.

Their antigen targets remain unknown. Included in the TCR beta cDNA libraries were unique molecular identifiers. TCRdb analysed the PCR reads with MiXCR anew, one entry per CDR3 protein. The sample contains a few hundred thousand distinct CDR3 sequences, approximately 34% of which appear only once. Sequences were obtained from blood. The receptors originated from a girl aged 5-17 years with multiple sclerosis.

The chain carries TRBV27 and TRBJ2-3; 12 nucleotides agree with TRBD1. Germline V gives CDR1 MNHEY, CDR2 SMNVEV (reference sequence). The length of the CDR3 is 20 residues. V was pared by 1 base and J by 5 bases, with 16 bases of the junction left unmatched. DNA of the CDR3: TGTGCCAGCAGTTTATTCATCGTGGCCCGGGGACAGGGGGCGGGAGATACGCAGTATTTT. Its translation is CASSLFIVARGQGAGDTQYF.

Comments on this clonotype: Since a much larger clone is just one base distant, this may be a read error. This rearrangement joins TRBV12-3 or TRBV12-4 to TRBJ2-3; D possibly corresponds to TRBD2 (5 bases). The CDR3 totals 13 residues. DNA for the CDR3: TGTGCCACTTCAGCGCCTAGCACAGATATGCAGTATTTT. The encoded protein is CATSAPSTDMQYF.

This clonotype came up a few times. A read error is possible here, since a much larger clone lies one base away. The chain recombines TRBV7-2 with TRBJ2-4; either TRBD1 or TRBD2 may supply D (5 bases each). CDR1 SGHTA and CDR2 FQGNSA come from the germline V gene. This CDR3 spans 14 amino acids. The CDR3, as DNA: TGTGCCAGCAGCTACCGGGACGGAAAAAACGTTCAGTACTTC. Its translation: CASSYRDGKNVQYF.

The sample holds a few counts of this clonotype. The chain couples TRBV19 to TRBJ1-1, with D unclear. This CDR3 comprises 15 residues. Germline loops: CDR1 LNHDA, CDR2 SQIVND (reference sequence). Trimming took 8 bases from V and 6 from J, leaving 22 bases between them. The CDR3 is CASSPDGDGAPEAFF. CDR3 DNA: TGTGCCAGTTCGCCCGACGGGGATGGTGCGCCTGAAGCTTTCTTT.

V gene TRBV5-1 combines with J gene TRBJ2-5, with unresolved D. The CDR3 extends over 14 amino acids. V dropped 0 bases and J dropped 4 bases, with 10 bases sitting between them. Looked up from germline, CDR1 is SGHRS and CDR2 is YFSETQ. The CDR3 here is CASSLGDPIETQYF. As DNA, the CDR3 is TGCGCCAGCAGCTTGGGAGATCCTATAGAGACCCAGTACTTC.

The chain recombines TRBV7-8 with TRBJ2-3, with 10 bases aligning to TRBD2. V shed 0 bases, J shed 4 bases, and the junction held 4 bases outside the gene matches. The CDR3 loop spans 16 amino acids. Germline CDR1 and CDR2: SGHVS and FQNEAQ. The CDR3 DNA reads TGTGCCAGCAGCTTAGCTAGCGGGGGGAGGGCAGATACGCAGTATTTT. It yields the protein CASSLASGGRADTQYF.

This sequence joins TRBV19 and TRBJ1-5, with D maybe TRBD1 (5 bases). The V end was cut by 3 bases, the J end by 9 bases, with 18 bases between. The CDR3 loop spans 15 amino acids. In germline, CDR1 is LNHDA, CDR2 SQIVND (reference sequence). This chain's CDR3 is CASSILQGLGRPQHF. The CDR3 nucleotides are TGTGCCAGTAGTATTCTCCAGGGACTAGGTCGGCCCCAGCATTTT.

Concerning this clonotype itself: A much larger clonotype is one base distant, so this may be a read error. This chain joins TRBV10-3 and TRBJ2-7; D ambiguous. CDR3 length equals 14 residues. V was shortened by 0 bases and J by 6 bases, with 12 bases between the two germline ends. Germline V lookup: CDR1 ENHRY, CDR2 SYGVKD. In DNA, the CDR3 is TGTGCCATCAGTGAGTCCGGGTCCCTAGGCGAGCAGTACTTC. Its protein is CAISESGSLGEQYF.

Note on this clonotype: Being one base from a much bigger clone, this may be a read error. CDR3 region: CASTRGTSCFEQFF. The DNA for the CDR3 is TGTGCCAGCACCCGAGGGACTAGCTGCTTCGAGCAGTTCTTC. This chain uses TRBV6-2 or TRBV6-3 with TRBJ2-1, with TRBD2 matching over 9 bases. This CDR3 has 14 amino acids. J was trimmed by 10 bases and V by 7 bases; bases with no gene match: 11. CDR1 is MNHEY, CDR2 SVGEGT, per germline.

The CDR3 is CASSPDGSSTDTQYF. CDR3 nucleotide sequence: TGTGCCAGCAGCCCAGACGGCAGTAGCACAGATACGCAGTATTTT. V and J are TRBV7-2 and TRBJ2-3; D is ambiguous. This CDR3 is 15 amino acids long. Trimming pared 5 bases from V and 0 bases from J, leaving 12 bases between. Germline V gene sequence: CDR1 SGHTA, CDR2 FQGNSA.

The sample holds one count of this clonotype. This chain joins TRBV20-1 and TRBJ2-4; TRBD2 agrees at 13 bases. V shed 6 bases, J shed 9 bases, and the junction held 20 bases outside the gene matches. Germline CDR1 reads DFQATT; CDR2 reads SNEGSKA (reference sequence). The CDR3 length is 18 residues. In nucleotides, the CDR3 is TGCAGTGCCCTGAAGACTAGCGGGGGGCTTTCACGCCAAGGCATTCAGTACTTC. Its protein product is CSALKTSGGLSRQGIQYF.

The chain recombines TRBV6-1 with TRBJ2-4; 9 bases map to TRBD1. The length of the CDR3 is 15 residues. V shed 2 bases and J 8 bases; nucleotides not matched to a gene: 7. CDR1 and CDR2 (germline): MNHNS, SASEGT. In DNA, the CDR3 is TGTGCCAGCAGTGAATTCGGGACAGGGCCATACATTCAGTACTTC. Translation gives CASSEFGTGPYIQYF.

The genes are TRBV6-5 and TRBJ1-2, with TRBD1 as a possible D gene (5 bases). Germline CDR1 reads MNHEY; CDR2 reads SVGAGI. This CDR3 comprises 15 residues. V gave up 2 bases and J gave up 1 base, with 11 bases separating them. DNA for the CDR3: TGTGCCAGCAGTTACAATGACAGAGTTAACTATGGCTACACCTTC. Translated, it gives CASSYNDRVNYGYTF.

This clonotype came up many times. The chain couples TRBV12-3 or TRBV12-4 to TRBJ1-2; TRBD1 is a possible D gene (5 bases). Between the trimmed V and J ends, which lost 2 bases and 7 bases, there was a span of 17 bases. The CDR3 totals 15 residues. The CDR3 DNA sequence: TGTGCCAGCAGTTTACTTTGGGCAGGGCCGGGTGGCTACACCTTC. Its protein product is CASSLLWAGPGGYTF.

At least ten counts were recorded for this clonotype. The genes are TRBV29-1 and TRBJ1-4, with a weak D call TRBD1 (5 bases). The CDR3 sequence is 11 residues long. The V and J ends lost 3 bases and 15 bases respectively, with 14 bases between them. Per the germline V gene, CDR1 is SQVTM and CDR2 is ANQGSEA. This CDR3 reads CSVDEGTRVFF. The CDR3 region has the DNA TGCAGCGTTGATGAGGGGACGAGAGTGTTTTTT. The full variable domain, rest sourced from reference TRBV29-1 and TRBJ1-4, is SAVISQKPSRDICQRGTSLTIQCQVDSQVTMMFWYRQQPGQSLTLIATANQGSEATYESGFVIDKFPISRPNLTFSTLTVSNMSPEDSSIYLCSVDEGTRVFFGSGTQLSVL.

This clonotype has just a few counts. This chain joins TRBV7-9 and TRBJ1-5, with D maybe TRBD1 (5 bases). This CDR3 comprises 16 residues. The V end was cut by 2 bases, the J end by 1 base, with 12 bases between. Germline V gene lookup returns CDR1 SEHNR and CDR2 FQNEAQ (reference sequence). DNA for the CDR3: TGTGCCAGCAGCTTAACGGGGGGAGGAAGCAATCAGCCCCAGCATTTT. Protein sequence: CASSLTGGGSNQPQHF.

This clonotype showed up many times. This chain joins TRBV29-1 and TRBJ2-7, with TRBD1 as a possible D gene (6 bases). The CDR3 spans 12 residues. The germline V gene has CDR1 SQVTM and CDR2 ANQGSEA. Trimming took off 6 bases at V and 3 bases at J, with 12 bases between the two ends. The CDR3 DNA follows: TGCAGCGTAGGGGACAATAACTACGAGCAGTACTTC. This encodes CSVGDNNYEQYF.

On this clonotype itself: A much larger clone sits a single nucleotide away, making a read error possible. The rearrangement links TRBV7-9 to TRBJ2-5, with TRBD2 identical over 14 bases. Germline V gene data show CDR1 as SEHNR and CDR2 as FQNEAQ (reference sequence). The CDR3 runs 16 residues. V lost 5 bases, J lost 11 bases, and 13 bases stayed unmatched. The CDR3 sequence: CASSPPGLAGEDEQYF. In DNA form, the CDR3 reads TGTGCCAGCAGCCCACCGGGACTAGCGGGAGAAGATGAGCAGTACTTC. Combining the CDR3 with reference TRBV7-9 and TRBJ2-5 gives the whole variable domain DTGVSQNPRHKITKRGQNVTFRCDPISEHNRLYWYRQTLGQGPEFLTYFQNEAQLEKSRLLSDRFSAERPKGSFSTLEIQRTEQGDSAMYLCASSPPGLAGEDEQYFGPGTRLLVL.

This clonotype was seen once. An end of the junction differs from the germline gene, which may be a read error. V usage is TRBV11-2 and J usage is TRBJ2-7, with 8 bases lining up with TRBD1. The CDR3 consists of 15 residues. Germline-derived CDR1 and CDR2 are SGHAT and FQNNGV. CDR3 in amino acids: CANSFGGQGAREQYF. In DNA, the CDR3 is TGTGCCAACAGCTTCGGAGGACAGGGCGCTAGGGAGCAGTACTTC.

This clonotype was counted ten times or more. This chain connects TRBV6-6 to TRBJ2-7; weak D call: TRBD2 (6 bases). Deletions cut 6 bases from V and 1 base from J, with 10 bases between. In germline, CDR1 is MNHNY, CDR2 SVGAGI (reference sequence). The CDR3 length is 13 residues. The CDR3 DNA reads as TGTGCCAGCAGCCTAGCGCTTTCCTACGAGCAGTACTTC. It yields the protein CASSLALSYEQYF.

V gene TRBV7-3 combines with J gene TRBJ1-2; 7 bases line up with TRBD1. Trimming took 0 bases from V and 6 from J; bases not matched to a gene: 7. This CDR3 is 15 amino acids long. Germline-derived CDR1 and CDR2 are SGHTA and FQGTGA. This chain's CDR3 is CASSLTGGAGNGYTF. CDR3 DNA sequence: TGTGCCAGCAGCTTAACAGGGGGCGCGGGTAATGGCTACACCTTC.

There are many counts of this clonotype. The rearrangement links TRBV29-1 to TRBJ1-2; D is undetermined. This CDR3 is built from 12 residues. Germline V gene lookup returns CDR1 SQVTM and CDR2 ANQGSEA. V was clipped by 6 bases and J by 7 bases, with 15 bases between them. The CDR3 bases are TGCAGCGTCAGGACGGAGCGGGGTGGCTACACCTTC. It is translated as CSVRTERGGYTF.

Worth noting for this clonotype: One junction end disagrees with the germline gene, perhaps due to a read error. The V call is TRBV6-6, the J call TRBJ1-3, with 7 bases fitting TRBD1. Germline CDR1 MNHNY, CDR2 SVGAGI (reference sequence). The CDR3 is 15 amino acids. CDR3 sequence reads: CASSSAGTAGNTVYF. DNA for the CDR3: TGTGCCAGCAGTTCCGCCGGGACAGCAGGAAACACCGTATATTTT.

This sequence joins TRBV13 and TRBJ2-3; D might be TRBD2 (6 bases). Trimming stripped 3 bases from V and 6 bases from J, with 16 bases between. This CDR3 region has 15 residues. Germline CDR1 reads PRHDT; CDR2 reads FYEKMQ (reference sequence). DNA for the CDR3: TGTGCCAGCAGCTTCCGACGGGAGATTACGGATACGCAGTATTTT. This sequence encodes CASSFRREITDTQYF.

The chain carries TRBV25-1 and TRBJ2-2, with D maybe TRBD2 (6 bases). CDR3 length: 15 amino acids. The V end lost 1 base, the J end lost 4 bases, and 10 bases lay between the germline ends. Germline CDR1 MGHDK, CDR2 SYGVNS. In nucleotides, the CDR3 is TGTGCCAGCAGTGAATTGGAGGGGCCCACCGGGGAGCTGTTTTTT. As protein: CASSELEGPTGELFF.

This clonotype was seen repeatedly, ten times or more. The chain has TRBV11-2 and TRBJ2-1, with 9 positions matching TRBD1. The CDR3 runs to 16 residues. Germline V gene data show CDR1 as SGHAT and CDR2 as FQNNGV. The V gene end was trimmed by 0 bases and the J gene end by 6 bases; junction bases not matched to a gene: 6. DNA for the CDR3: TGTGCCAGCAGCTTAGATATACTGGACAGGGGCAATGAGCAGTTCTTC. Its translation is CASSLDILDRGNEQFF. Looking up the rest from reference TRBV11-2 and TRBJ2-1 gives the full variable domain: EAGVAQSPRYKIIEKRQSVAFWCNPISGHATLYWYQQILGQGPKLLIQFQNNGVVDDSQLPKDRFSAERLKGVDSTLKIQPAKLEDSAVYLCASSLDILDRGNEQFFGPGTRLTVL.

This chain links TRBV5-1 with TRBJ2-1; 11 nucleotides align to TRBD2. Germline CDR1 SGHRS, CDR2 YFSETQ. This CDR3 has 15 residues. J lost 5 bases, V lost 4 bases, and 5 bases had no gene match. The CDR3, as DNA: TGCGCCAGCAGCCCTACTAGCGGGAGTGACAATGAGCAGTTCTTC. Protein: CASSPTSGSDNEQFF. The complete variable domain, with remaining parts taken from reference TRBV5-1 and TRBJ2-1, reads KAGVTQTPRYLIKTRGQQVTLSCSPISGHRSVSWYQQTPGQGLQFLFEYFSETQRNKGNFPGRFSGRQFSNSRSEMNVSTLELGDSALYLCASSPTSGSDNEQFFGPGTRLTVL.

The rearrangement joins TRBV9 to TRBJ1-1, with 7 bases matching TRBD1. The CDR3 sequence is 15 residues long. The germline V gene has CDR1 SGDLS and CDR2 YYNGEE. V lost 4 bases to trimming and J lost 1 base; unmatched junction nucleotides: 7. CDR3 amino acids: CASSTLTGTNTEAFF. The DNA of the CDR3 is TGTGCCAGCAGCACCCTGACAGGGACGAACACTGAAGCTTTCTTT.

This clonotype appeared a few times. This sequence joins TRBV5-1 and TRBJ2-5, with a weak D call TRBD2 (5 bases). V was cut by 0 bases and J by 1 base, with 10 bases left in between. The CDR3 has 15 residues. The germline V gene encodes CDR1 SGHRS and CDR2 YFSETQ. The CDR3: CASSLGDTSQETQYF. In DNA form, the CDR3 reads TGCGCCAGCAGCTTGGGTGACACTAGCCAAGAGACCCAGTACTTC. Looking up the rest from reference TRBV5-1 and TRBJ2-5 gives the full variable domain: KAGVTQTPRYLIKTRGQQVTLSCSPISGHRSVSWYQQTPGQGLQFLFEYFSETQRNKGNFPGRFSGRQFSNSRSEMNVSTLELGDSALYLCASSLGDTSQETQYFGPGTRLLVL.

The chain recombines TRBV5-5 with TRBJ2-3, with a possible D match to TRBD1 (6 bases). This CDR3 has 14 amino acids. The V and J ends lost 5 bases and 1 base respectively, with 11 bases between them. CDR1 is SGHKS and CDR2 is YYEKEE in the germline V gene (reference sequence). CDR3 region: CASRVTGGTDTQYF. CDR3 in DNA: TGTGCCAGCAGAGTGACAGGAGGCACAGATACGCAGTATTTT. Full variable domain (rest looked up from reference TRBV5-5 and TRBJ2-3): DAGVTQSPTHLIKTRGQQVTLRCSPISGHKSVSWYQQVLGQGPQFIFQYYEKEERGRGNFPDRFSARQFPNYSSELNVNALLLGDSALYLCASRVTGGTDTQYFGPGTRLTVL.

This clonotype was detected only a few times. The rearrangement uses TRBV6-2 or TRBV6-3 and TRBJ2-1; the match to TRBD2 covers 16 bases. V lost 4 bases, J lost 0 bases, and 9 bases stayed unmatched. The CDR3 totals 20 residues. The germline V gene has CDR1 MNHEY and CDR2 SVGEGT. CDR3 loop: CASSSIPGLAGGISYNEQFF. CDR3 DNA: TGTGCCAGCAGTTCTATACCGGGACTAGCGGGAGGGATCTCCTACAATGAGCAGTTCTTC.